This entry lists 11 T cell receptor beta chains sequenced from one sample in a study of blood T cell repertoires in COVID-19 (dated by TCRdb to 2019 to 2021). Library creation used the immunoSEQ multiplex PCR assay. Held by TCRdb, this immuneACCESS table contains in-frame sequences only and omits some clones. Under half of the omission traces to an unresolved V gene where checked; the cause of the rest is unknown. The sample includes 95,000 to 100,000 clones, with less than 85% observed a single time. Around a sixth of the sample is held by the ten biggest clonotypes. The sample was peripheral blood. These receptors originate from a woman aged 80 or over with active or convalescent COVID-19.

V usage is TRBV19 and J usage is TRBJ1-2, with TRBD1 matching 7 bases. The trim removed 0 bases at V and 4 bases at J, leaving 2 bases unmatched. This CDR3 has 14 amino acids. Germline values: CDR1 LNHDA, CDR2 SQIVND (reference sequence). This CDR3 reads CASSIDWDSYGYTF. CDR3 DNA: TGTGCCAGTAGTATAGATTGGGACAGCTATGGCTACACCTTC.

The rearrangement joins TRBV6-5 to TRBJ2-7; D call uncertain. The V gene's germline CDR1 is MNHEY and CDR2 SVGAGI. The CDR3 covers 15 residues. V lost 8 bases and J lost 0, with 17 bases in between. In DNA form, the CDR3 reads TGTGCCAGCCGGCTAGACCCCGCCAGCTCCTACGAGCAGTACTTC. Its translation is CASRLDPASSYEQYF.

This clone was recorded once. The chain is built from TRBV19 and TRBJ2-5; 8 nucleotides line up with TRBD2. Germline CDR1 and CDR2: LNHDA and SQIVND (reference sequence). The ends lost 4 bases at V and 5 bases at J; junction bases unmatched: 6. CDR3 length: 14 residues. The CDR3 bases are TGTGCCAGTAGTAACCCGGGGGGGGTGGAGACCCAGTACTTC. Translating gives CASSNPGGVETQYF.

The chain has TRBV4-2 and TRBJ2-7, with TRBD1 identical over 8 bases. Germline V lookup: CDR1 LGHNA, CDR2 YNFKEQ. The CDR3 totals 16 residues. J lost 1 base, V lost 0 bases, and 5 bases had no gene match. CDR3 sequence reads: CASSQDFGQGSYEQYF. The CDR3 DNA is TGTGCCAGCAGCCAAGATTTCGGACAGGGATCCTACGAGCAGTACTTC.

The genes are TRBV5-1 and TRBJ2-2, with TRBD2 identical over 7 bases. Trimming at V came to 4 bases and at J to 4 bases, leaving 10 bases not matched to a gene. The germline gives CDR1 SGHRS, CDR2 YFSETQ. This CDR3 is 16 amino acids long. Written as DNA, the CDR3 is TGCGCCAGCAGCACCGGACTAGGAGGCCGCACCGGGGAGCTGTTTTTT. This codes for CASSTGLGGRTGELFF.

V usage is TRBV6-6 and J usage is TRBJ1-5, with 10 bases aligning to TRBD1. V shed 5 bases, J shed 2 bases, and the junction held 15 bases outside the gene matches. Germline assignment: CDR1 MNHNY and CDR2 SVGAGI (reference sequence). CDR3 length equals 19 residues. The CDR3 reads CASSLAGSGTGEGNQPQHF. CDR3 coding DNA: TGTGCCAGCAGTCTCGCGGGATCCGGGACAGGGGAGGGCAATCAGCCCCAGCATTTT.

The chain couples TRBV6-1 to TRBJ2-3; D is perhaps TRBD2 (6 bases). There are 18 residues in the CDR3. Germline V gene data show CDR1 as MNHNS and CDR2 as SASEGT. Trimming removed 2 bases at V and 3 bases at J, with 21 bases between. The CDR3: CASSEFFLTGDVTDTQYF. CDR3 nucleotides: TGTGCCAGCAGTGAATTCTTCCTGACGGGGGACGTAACAGATACGCAGTATTTT.

The chain is built from TRBV28 and TRBJ1-5; unclear D gene. The CDR3 runs to 12 residues. Trimming stripped 8 bases from V and 0 bases from J, with 5 bases between. Germline loops: CDR1 MDHEN, CDR2 SYDVKM. The CDR3 DNA follows: TGTGCCAGCGAGTATAGCAATCAGCCCCAGCATTTT. It codes for CASEYSNQPQHF.

The chain is built from TRBV10-3 and TRBJ2-5; 7 bases match TRBD1. After removal of 6 bases from V and 4 bases from J, the junction contained 8 bases not matched to a gene. Germline V gene sequence: CDR1 ENHRY, CDR2 SYGVKD. The CDR3 contains 14 residues. The CDR3 sequence is CAISPDRERETQYF. Here the CDR3 DNA reads TGTGCCATCAGCCCAGACAGGGAGCGAGAGACCCAGTACTTC.

In this sample, this clone turned up many times. The rearrangement links TRBV25-1 to TRBJ1-2; D unclear. The CDR3 has 12 amino acids. Germline-derived CDR1 and CDR2 are MGHDK and SYGVNS. Trimming cost V 9 bases and J 3 bases, with 11 bases left between them. CDR3 loop: CASTFGDYGYTF. Written as DNA, the CDR3 is TGTGCCAGTACCTTCGGGGACTATGGCTACACCTTC.

The rearrangement uses TRBV24-1 and TRBJ2-5, with 9 bases aligning to TRBD1. The CDR3 has 16 amino acids. Germline CDR1 and CDR2: KGHDR and SFDVKD. Losses at the gene ends were 5 bases for V and 7 bases for J; bases not matched to a gene: 13. CDR3 protein: CATSGGPGTGTGTQYF. The CDR3 DNA follows: TGTGCCACCAGTGGAGGGCCCGGGACAGGGACGGGGACCCAGTACTTC.